This T cell receptor beta chain is from a study of cytomegalovirus exposure and HLA in healthy donors. PCR primers comprised 60 Vbeta and 13 Jbeta primers. Sequencing was performed with immunoSEQ multiplex PCR; in TCRdb, only in-frame clones are kept and a portion is missing. The sample data list tens of thousands of clones. Germline values: CDR1 LNHDA, CDR2 SQIVND (reference sequence). V was clipped by 5 bases and J by 2 bases; unmatched bases: 11. CDR3 length equals 18 residues. The rearrangement joins TRBV19 to TRBJ2-7, with 14 nucleotides matching TRBD2. Material for sequencing was PBMCs. This sequence was found in a man aged 18 to 30 in good health and CMV-seropositive. CDR3 in amino acids: CASSPGVRLAGGTYEQYF. In nucleotides, the CDR3 is TGTGCCAGTAGTCCAGGCGTGAGACTAGCGGGAGGGACCTACGAGCAGTACTTC.